This TCR beta chain was profiled in a study of cytomegalovirus exposure and HLA in healthy donors. V was cut by 0 bases and J by 4 bases, with 10 bases left in between. The germline gives CDR1 SGHTS, CDR2 YDEGEE. The CDR3 runs 14 residues. Use of 60 Vbeta and 13 Jbeta primers characterized the PCR. Using immunoSEQ multiplex PCR, the repertoire was profiled, and TCRdb retains in-frame clones only, with some absent. The sample contains about 140,000 clones, around 75% of which appear only once. Remarks on this clone: What it binds is not known.

The study's findings and limits: DRB1 had the most TCR associations and HLA-C the fewest, a later analysis found, with rates varying by HLA locus. Most subjects had HLA-A and HLA-B alleles reportedly predicted accurately by TCR beta sequences.

The clonotype was recovered from a woman under 40 in good health and CMV-seronegative. This chain links TRBV5-8 with TRBJ2-5, with unresolved D. The sample was PBMCs. CDR3: CASSLEAGRETQYF. The CDR3 region has the DNA TGTGCCAGCAGCTTGGAAGCAGGCCGAGAGACCCAGTACTTC.